These 9 T cell receptor beta chains came from one sample sequenced in a study of CD8 T cells in ankylosing spondylitis. Study conclusions and caveats: Ankylosing spondylitis blood appeared to be characterized by a TCR beta motif of eight highly homologous variants.

No antigen has been assigned to these receptors. TCRdb analysed the 5' RACE reads with MiXCR anew, one entry per CDR3 protein. The sample includes around 770,000 distinct CDR3 sequences, around 11% seen only once; the top ten take approximately 0.46%. Sequenced: blood, either unsorted or a sorted T cell fraction (not recorded which). The source of these receptors is a male donor with ankylosing spondylitis.

This chain uses TRBV6-1 with TRBJ2-3, with no clear D. CDR3 length: 15 amino acids. Germline assignment: CDR1 MNHNS and CDR2 SASEGT. V lost 5 bases, J lost 0 bases, and 12 bases lay in between. Written as DNA, the CDR3 is TGTGCCAGCAGTCGGACCGGTTTTAGCACAGATACGCAGTATTTT. It specifies CASSRTGFSTDTQYF.

This clonotype occurred many times. The chain combines TRBV12-3 or TRBV12-4 with TRBJ1-1; no clear D gene. V lost 5 bases and J lost 0, with 7 bases in between. The CDR3 runs 13 residues. The CDR3 bases are TGTGCCAGCAGTAGGATTTTGAACACTGAAGCTTTCTTT. It yields the protein CASSRILNTEAFF.

This clonotype has only a few counts. The rearrangement joins TRBV4-2 to TRBJ1-1; D unclear. Germline CDR1 is LGHNA and CDR2 is YNFKEQ. The germline V and J ends were trimmed by 5 bases and 0 bases, with 10 bases remaining between them. The CDR3 spans 14 residues. The CDR3 protein is CASSFPGMNTEAFF. The CDR3, as DNA: TGTGCCAGCAGCTTTCCCGGTATGAACACTGAAGCTTTCTTT.

This clonotype was recorded at least ten times. This rearrangement joins TRBV29-1 to TRBJ1-2; D gene uncertain. Trimming cost V 8 bases and J 2 bases, with 18 bases left between them. From germline, CDR1 is SQVTM and CDR2 ANQGSEA. The CDR3 loop spans 14 amino acids. The CDR3 sequence: CSSEPRDANYGYTF. CDR3 in DNA: TGCAGCTCTGAGCCCCGTGACGCCAACTATGGCTACACCTTC.

This chain uses TRBV5-1 with TRBJ2-7; the D is unclear. The CDR3 contains 13 residues. Germline V CDR1 and CDR2: SGHRS, YFSETQ. Trimming stripped 3 bases from V and 2 bases from J, with 9 bases between. Written as DNA, the CDR3 is TGCGCCAGCAGCTGGACCGAGGCCTACGAGCAGTACTTC. It encodes CASSWTEAYEQYF.

This clonotype appeared a few times. The genes are TRBV21-1 and TRBJ1-1. TRBV21-1 is a listed pseudogene. The CDR3 covers 14 residues. The chain's CDR3 is CASSKGTGRTEAFF. The CDR3 bases are TGTGCCAGCAGCAAAGGAACGGGGAGGACTGAAGCTTTCTTT.

In DNA form, the CDR3 reads TGCAGTGCTAGAGGGCCCTTGGGACAGCCCCCGGTCGTCCGTAATGAAAAACTGTTTTTT. Translating it yields CSARGPLGQPPVVRNEKLFF. The chain is built from TRBV20-1 and TRBJ1-4; TRBD1 matches at 7 bases. CDR3 length equals 20 residues. The germline gives CDR1 DFQATT, CDR2 SNEGSKA (reference sequence). The trim removed 1 base at V and 4 bases at J, leaving 21 bases unmatched.

CDR3 nucleotides: TGTGCCAGCAGCGTAGACCCAACTAGCGGGGGAGGCACCGGGGAGCTGTTTTTT. It is translated as CASSVDPTSGGGTGELFF. The J gene is TRBJ2-2, the V gene TRBV9; TRBD2 matches 11 bases. This CDR3 spans 18 amino acids. Germline values: CDR1 SGDLS, CDR2 YYNGEE. V was pared by 0 bases and J by 4 bases, with 8 bases of the junction left unmatched. Based on the CDR3 plus reference TRBV9 and TRBJ2-2, the full variable domain is DSGVTQTPKHLITATGQRVTLRCSPRSGDLSVYWYQQSLDQGLQFLIQYYNGEERAKGNILERFSAQQFPDLHSELNLSSLELGDSALYFCASSVDPTSGGGTGELFFGEGSRLTVL.

With regard to this clonotype: The junction and the germline gene differ at one end; a read error may be behind it. The CDR3 DNA reads as TGTGCCAGCAACTTATCCGGGGGCCCGAATTATGGCTACACCTTC. Its protein is CASNLSGGPNYGYTF. V usage is TRBV7-2 and J usage is TRBJ1-2, with D possibly matching TRBD1 (6 bases). The CDR3 sequence is 15 residues long. The V gene's germline CDR1 is SGHTA and CDR2 FQGNSA. The variable domain in full, completed from reference TRBV7-2 and TRBJ1-2, reads GAGVSQSPSNKVTEKGKDVELRCDPISGHTALYWYRQSLGQGLEFLIYFQGNSAPDKSGLPSDRFSAERTGGSVSTLTIQRTQQEDSAVYLCASNLSGGPNYGYTFGSGTRLTVV.